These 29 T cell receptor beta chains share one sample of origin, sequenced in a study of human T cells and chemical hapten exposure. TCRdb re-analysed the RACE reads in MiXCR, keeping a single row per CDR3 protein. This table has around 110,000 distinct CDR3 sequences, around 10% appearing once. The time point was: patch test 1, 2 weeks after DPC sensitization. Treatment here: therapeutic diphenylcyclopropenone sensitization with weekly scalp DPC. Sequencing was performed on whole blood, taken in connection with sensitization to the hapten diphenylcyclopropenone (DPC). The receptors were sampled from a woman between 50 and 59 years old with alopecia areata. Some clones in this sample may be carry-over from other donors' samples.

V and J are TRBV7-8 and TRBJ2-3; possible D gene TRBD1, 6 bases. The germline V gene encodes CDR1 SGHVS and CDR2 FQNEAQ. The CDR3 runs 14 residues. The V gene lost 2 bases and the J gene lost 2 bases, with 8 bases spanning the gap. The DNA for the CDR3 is TGTGCCAGCAGCTTACCAGGGGCCACAGATACGCAGTATTTT. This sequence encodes CASSLPGATDTQYF.

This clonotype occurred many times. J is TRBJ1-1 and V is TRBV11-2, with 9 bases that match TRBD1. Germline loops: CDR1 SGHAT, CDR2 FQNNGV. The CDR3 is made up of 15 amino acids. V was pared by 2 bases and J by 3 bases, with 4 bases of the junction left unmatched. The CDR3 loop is CASSLRTGGYTEAFF. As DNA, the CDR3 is TGTGCCAGCAGCTTACGAACAGGGGGCTACACTGAAGCTTTCTTT.

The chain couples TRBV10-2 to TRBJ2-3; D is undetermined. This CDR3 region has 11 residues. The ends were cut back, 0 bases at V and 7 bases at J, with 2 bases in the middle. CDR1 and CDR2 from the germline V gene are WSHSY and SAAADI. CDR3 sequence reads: CASSESNTQYF. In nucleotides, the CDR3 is TGCGCCAGCAGTGAGTCGAATACGCAGTATTTT.

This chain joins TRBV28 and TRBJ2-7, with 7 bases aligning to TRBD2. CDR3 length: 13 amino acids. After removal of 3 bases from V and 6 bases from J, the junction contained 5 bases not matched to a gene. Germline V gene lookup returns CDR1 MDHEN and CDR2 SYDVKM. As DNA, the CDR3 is TGTGCCAGCAGTTTCAGCGGGGCATTCGAGCAGTACTTC. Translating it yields CASSFSGAFEQYF.

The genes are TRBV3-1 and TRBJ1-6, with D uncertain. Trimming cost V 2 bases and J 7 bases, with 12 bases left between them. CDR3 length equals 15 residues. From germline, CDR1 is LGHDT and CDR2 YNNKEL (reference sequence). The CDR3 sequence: CASSQLNSKNSPLHF. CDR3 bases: TGTGCCAGCAGCCAACTCAACAGTAAAAATTCACCCCTCCACTTT. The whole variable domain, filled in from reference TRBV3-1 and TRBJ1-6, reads DTAVSQTPKYLVTQMGNDKSIKCEQNLGHDTMYWYKQDSKKFLKIMFSYNNKELIINETVPNRFSPKSPDKAHLNLHINSLELGDSAVYFCASSQLNSKNSPLHFGNGTRLTVT.

This chain's CDR3 is CSAPTSTGGTGAQYF. CDR3 sequence (DNA): TGCAGCGCTCCTACCTCGACTGGGGGGACTGGGGCCCAGTACTTC. The chain joins TRBV20-1 to TRBJ2-5; D is perhaps TRBD2 (6 bases). In germline, CDR1 is DFQATT, CDR2 SNEGSKA (reference sequence). CDR3 size: 15 residues.

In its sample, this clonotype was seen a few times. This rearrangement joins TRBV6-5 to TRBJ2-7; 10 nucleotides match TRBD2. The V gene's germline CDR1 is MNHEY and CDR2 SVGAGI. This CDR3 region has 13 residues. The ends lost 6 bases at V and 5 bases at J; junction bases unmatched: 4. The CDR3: CASSRLAGNEQYF. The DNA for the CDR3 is TGTGCCAGCAGCAGACTAGCGGGCAACGAGCAGTACTTC.

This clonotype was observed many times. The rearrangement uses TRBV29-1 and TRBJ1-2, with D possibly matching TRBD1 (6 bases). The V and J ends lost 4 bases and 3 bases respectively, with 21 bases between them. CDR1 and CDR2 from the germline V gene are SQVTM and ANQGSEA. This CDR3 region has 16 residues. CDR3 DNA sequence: TGCAGCGTTGTGTCCGGGGGGCAGGCGAGGCACTATGGCTACACCTTC. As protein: CSVVSGGQARHYGYTF.

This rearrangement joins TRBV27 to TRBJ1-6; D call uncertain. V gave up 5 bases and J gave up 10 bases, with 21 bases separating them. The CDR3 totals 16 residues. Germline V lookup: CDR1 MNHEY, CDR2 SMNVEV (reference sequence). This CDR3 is CASSPTPARDRSPLHF. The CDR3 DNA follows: TGTGCCAGCAGTCCGACCCCGGCCCGGGATCGGTCACCCCTCCACTTT.

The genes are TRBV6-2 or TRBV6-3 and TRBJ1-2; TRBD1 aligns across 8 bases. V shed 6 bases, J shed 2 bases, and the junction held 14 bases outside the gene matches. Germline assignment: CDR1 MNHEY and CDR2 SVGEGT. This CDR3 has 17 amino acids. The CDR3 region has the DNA TGTGCCAGCAGCCTTACAGGACAGGGAGTCCGGAACTATGGCTACACCTTC. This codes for CASSLTGQGVRNYGYTF.

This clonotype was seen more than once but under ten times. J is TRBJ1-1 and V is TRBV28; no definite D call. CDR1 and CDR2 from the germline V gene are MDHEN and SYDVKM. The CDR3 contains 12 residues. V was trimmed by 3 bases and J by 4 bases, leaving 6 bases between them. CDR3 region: CASSLRVTEAFF. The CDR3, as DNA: TGTGCCAGCAGTTTGCGGGTCACTGAAGCTTTCTTT.

The CDR3 is CASSFGSDTEAFF. CDR3 bases: TGTGCCAGCAGTTTCGGGTCGGACACTGAAGCTTTCTTT. The genes are TRBV28 and TRBJ1-1; D remains ambiguous. Germline-derived CDR1 and CDR2 are MDHEN and SYDVKM. CDR3 size: 13 residues. V dropped 3 bases and J dropped 3 bases, with 8 bases sitting between them.

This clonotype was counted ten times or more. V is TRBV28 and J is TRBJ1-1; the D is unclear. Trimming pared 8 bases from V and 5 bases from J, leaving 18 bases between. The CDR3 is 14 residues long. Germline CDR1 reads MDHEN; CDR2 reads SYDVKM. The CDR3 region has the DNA TGTGCCAGCCGCGGATCGGGTTCAGGAACTGAAGCTTTCTTT. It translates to CASRGSGSGTEAFF.

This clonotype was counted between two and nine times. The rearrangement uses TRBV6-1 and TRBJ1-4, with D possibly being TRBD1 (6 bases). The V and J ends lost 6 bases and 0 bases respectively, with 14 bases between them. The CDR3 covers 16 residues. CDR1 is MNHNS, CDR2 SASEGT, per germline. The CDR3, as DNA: TGTGCCAGCAGAGACAGGACCGGAGCAACTAATGAAAAACTGTTTTTT. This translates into CASRDRTGATNEKLFF.

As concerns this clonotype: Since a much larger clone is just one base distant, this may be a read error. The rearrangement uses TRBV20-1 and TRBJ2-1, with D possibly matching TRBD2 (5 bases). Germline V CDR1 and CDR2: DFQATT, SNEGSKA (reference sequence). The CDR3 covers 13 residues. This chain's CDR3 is CSARKAANNELFF. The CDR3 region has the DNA TGCAGTGCTAGAAAAGCGGCCAACAATGAGCTGTTCTTC.

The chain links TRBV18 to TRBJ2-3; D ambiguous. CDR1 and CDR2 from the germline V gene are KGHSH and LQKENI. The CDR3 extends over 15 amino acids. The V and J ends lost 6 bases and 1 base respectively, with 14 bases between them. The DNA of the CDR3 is TGTGCCAGCTCTCGTGGACCCTCGCGCACAGATACGCAGTATTTT. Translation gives CASSRGPSRTDTQYF.

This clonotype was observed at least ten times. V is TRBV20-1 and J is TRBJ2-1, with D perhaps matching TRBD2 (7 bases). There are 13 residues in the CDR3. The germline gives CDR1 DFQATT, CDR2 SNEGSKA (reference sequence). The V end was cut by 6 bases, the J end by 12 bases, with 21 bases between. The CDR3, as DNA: TGCAGTGCCACGACGGGGGGCATTCAGGGGCAGTTCTTC. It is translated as CSATTGGIQGQFF.

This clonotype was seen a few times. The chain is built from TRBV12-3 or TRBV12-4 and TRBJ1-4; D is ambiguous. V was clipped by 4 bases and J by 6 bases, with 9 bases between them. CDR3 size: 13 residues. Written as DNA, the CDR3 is TGTGCCAGCAGTTACACAGAGGATGAAAAACTGTTTTTT. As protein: CASSYTEDEKLFF.

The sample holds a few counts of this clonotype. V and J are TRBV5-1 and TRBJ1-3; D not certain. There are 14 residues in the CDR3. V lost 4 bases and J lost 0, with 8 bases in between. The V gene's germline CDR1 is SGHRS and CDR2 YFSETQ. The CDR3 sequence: CASSPASSGNTIYF. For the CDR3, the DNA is TGCGCCAGCAGCCCAGCGAGCTCTGGAAACACCATATATTTT.

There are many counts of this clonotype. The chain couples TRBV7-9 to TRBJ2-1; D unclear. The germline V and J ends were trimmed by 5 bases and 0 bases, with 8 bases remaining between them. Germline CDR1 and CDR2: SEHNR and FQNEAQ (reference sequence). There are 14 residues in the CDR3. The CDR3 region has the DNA TGTGCCAGCAGCGCAACAAGCTCCTACAATGAGCAGTTCTTC. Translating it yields CASSATSSYNEQFF.

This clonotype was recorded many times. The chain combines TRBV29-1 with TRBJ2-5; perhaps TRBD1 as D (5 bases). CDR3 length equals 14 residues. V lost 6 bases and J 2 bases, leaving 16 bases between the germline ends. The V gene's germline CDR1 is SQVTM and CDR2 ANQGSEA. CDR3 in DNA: TGCAGCGTCATTGGGGCCCTCCATCAAGAGACCCAGTACTTC. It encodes CSVIGALHQETQYF.

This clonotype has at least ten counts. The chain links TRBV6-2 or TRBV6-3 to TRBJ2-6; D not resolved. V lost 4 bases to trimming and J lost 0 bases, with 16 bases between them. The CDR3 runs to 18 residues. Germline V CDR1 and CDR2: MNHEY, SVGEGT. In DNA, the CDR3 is TGTGCCAGCAGTTCTCCCGACTCGCGAGTCTCTGGGGCCAACGTCCTGACTTTC. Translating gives CASSSPDSRVSGANVLTF.

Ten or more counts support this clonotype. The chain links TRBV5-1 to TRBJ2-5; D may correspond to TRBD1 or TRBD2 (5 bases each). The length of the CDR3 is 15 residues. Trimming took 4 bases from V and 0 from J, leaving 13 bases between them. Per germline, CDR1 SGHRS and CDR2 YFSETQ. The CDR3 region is CASSPNEGYQETQYF. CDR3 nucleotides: TGCGCCAGCAGCCCAAACGAGGGGTACCAAGAGACCCAGTACTTC. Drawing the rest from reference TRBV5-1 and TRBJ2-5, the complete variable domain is KAGVTQTPRYLIKTRGQQVTLSCSPISGHRSVSWYQQTPGQGLQFLFEYFSETQRNKGNFPGRFSGRQFSNSRSEMNVSTLELGDSALYLCASSPNEGYQETQYFGPGTRLLVL.

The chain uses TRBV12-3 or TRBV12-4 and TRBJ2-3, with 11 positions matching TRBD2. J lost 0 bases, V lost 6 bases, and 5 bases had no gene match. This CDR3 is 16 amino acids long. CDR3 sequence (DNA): TGTGCCAGCAGAACACTAGCGGGAGCTAGCACAGATACGCAGTATTTT. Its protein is CASRTLAGASTDTQYF.

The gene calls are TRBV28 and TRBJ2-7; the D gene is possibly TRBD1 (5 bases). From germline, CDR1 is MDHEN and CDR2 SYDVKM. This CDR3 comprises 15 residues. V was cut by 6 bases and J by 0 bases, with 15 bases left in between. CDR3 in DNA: TGTGCCAGCAGCCCGACAGCCCCAAGCTCCTACGAGCAGTACTTC. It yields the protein CASSPTAPSSYEQYF.

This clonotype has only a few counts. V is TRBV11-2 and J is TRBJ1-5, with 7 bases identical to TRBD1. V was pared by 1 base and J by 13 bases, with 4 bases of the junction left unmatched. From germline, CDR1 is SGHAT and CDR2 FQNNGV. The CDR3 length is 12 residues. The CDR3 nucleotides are TGTGCCAGCAGCTTAGGACAGGGCGGGCAGCATTTT. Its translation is CASSLGQGGQHF.

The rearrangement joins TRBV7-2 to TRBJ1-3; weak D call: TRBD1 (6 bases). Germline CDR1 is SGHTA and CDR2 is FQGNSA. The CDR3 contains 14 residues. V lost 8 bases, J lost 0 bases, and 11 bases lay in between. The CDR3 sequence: CASETGSSGNTIYF. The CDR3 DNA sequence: TGTGCCAGCGAGACAGGCAGCTCTGGAAACACCATATATTTT.

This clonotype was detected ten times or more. This CDR3 is CASSPPGRSYEQYF. CDR3 coding DNA: TGTGCCAGCAGCCCCCCGGGACGCTCCTACGAGCAGTACTTC. The J gene is TRBJ2-7, the V gene TRBV7-6, with D perhaps assigned TRBD1 or TRBD2 (5 bases each). The V gene's germline CDR1 is SGHVS and CDR2 FNYEAQ. The V and J ends lost 5 bases and 0 bases respectively, with 11 bases between them. The CDR3 has 14 amino acids.

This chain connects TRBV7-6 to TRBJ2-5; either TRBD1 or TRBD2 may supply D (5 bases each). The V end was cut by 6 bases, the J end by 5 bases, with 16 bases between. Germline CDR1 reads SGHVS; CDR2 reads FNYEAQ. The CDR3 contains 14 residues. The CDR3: CASRGRSEGETQYF. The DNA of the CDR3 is TGTGCCAGCAGAGGGCGTTCAGAGGGGGAGACCCAGTACTTC.